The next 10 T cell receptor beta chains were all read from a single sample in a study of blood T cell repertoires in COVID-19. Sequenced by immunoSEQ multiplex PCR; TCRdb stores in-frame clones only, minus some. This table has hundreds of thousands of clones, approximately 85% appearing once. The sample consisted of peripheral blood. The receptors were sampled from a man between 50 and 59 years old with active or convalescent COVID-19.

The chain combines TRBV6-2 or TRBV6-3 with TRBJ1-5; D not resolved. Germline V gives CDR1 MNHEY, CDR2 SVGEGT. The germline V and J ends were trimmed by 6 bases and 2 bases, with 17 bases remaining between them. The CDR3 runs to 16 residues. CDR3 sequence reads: CASSPPKRARNQPQHF. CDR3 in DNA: TGTGCCAGCAGCCCTCCAAAGAGGGCACGCAATCAGCCCCAGCATTTT.

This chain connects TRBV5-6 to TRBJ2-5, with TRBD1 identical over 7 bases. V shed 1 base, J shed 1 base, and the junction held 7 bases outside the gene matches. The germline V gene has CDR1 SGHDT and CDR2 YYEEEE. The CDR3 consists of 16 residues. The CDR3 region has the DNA TGTGCCAGCAGCTTGAGGCAGGGGACAGTCCAAGAGACCCAGTACTTC. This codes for CASSLRQGTVQETQYF.

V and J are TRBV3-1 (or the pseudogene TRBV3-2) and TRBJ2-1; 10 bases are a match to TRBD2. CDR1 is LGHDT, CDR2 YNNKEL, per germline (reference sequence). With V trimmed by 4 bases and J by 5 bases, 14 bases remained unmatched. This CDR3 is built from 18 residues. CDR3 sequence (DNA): TGTGCCAGCAGCCTCTCGGTAATAGGTAGCGGGAGGCACAATGAGCAGTTCTTC. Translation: CASSLSVIGSGRHNEQFF.

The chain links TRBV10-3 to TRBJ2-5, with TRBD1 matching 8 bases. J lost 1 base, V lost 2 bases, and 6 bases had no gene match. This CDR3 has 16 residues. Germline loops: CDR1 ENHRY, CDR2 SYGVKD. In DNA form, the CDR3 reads TGTGCCATCAGTGAGGGGCAGGGGGCAGGCCAAGAGACCCAGTACTTC. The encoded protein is CAISEGQGAGQETQYF.

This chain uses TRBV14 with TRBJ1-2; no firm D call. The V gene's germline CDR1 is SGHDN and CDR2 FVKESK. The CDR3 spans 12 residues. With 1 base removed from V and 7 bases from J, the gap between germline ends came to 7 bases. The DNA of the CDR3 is TGTGCCAGCAGCCAAGCACGAGGTGGCTACACCTTC. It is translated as CASSQARGGYTF. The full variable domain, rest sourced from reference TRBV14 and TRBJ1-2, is EAGVTQFPSHSVIEKGQTVTLRCDPISGHDNLYWYRRVMGKEIKFLLHFVKESKQDESGMPNNRFLAERTGGTYSTLKVQPAELEDSGVYFCASSQARGGYTFGSGTRLTVV.

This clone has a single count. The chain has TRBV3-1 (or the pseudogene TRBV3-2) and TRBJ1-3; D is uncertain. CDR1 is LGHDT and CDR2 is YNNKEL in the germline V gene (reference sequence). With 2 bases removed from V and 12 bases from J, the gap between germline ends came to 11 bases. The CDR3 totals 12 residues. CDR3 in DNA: TGTGCCAGCAGCCAACCTGGCGGTGGCATATATTTT. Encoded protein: CASSQPGGGIYF.

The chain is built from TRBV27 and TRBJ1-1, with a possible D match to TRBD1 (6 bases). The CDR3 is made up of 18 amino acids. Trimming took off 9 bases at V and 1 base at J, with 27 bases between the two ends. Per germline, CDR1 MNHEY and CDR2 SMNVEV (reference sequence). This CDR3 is CASKLRSRYRDRNTEAFF. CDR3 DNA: TGTGCCAGTAAGCTACGATCCCGTTACAGGGATAGGAACACTGAAGCTTTCTTT.

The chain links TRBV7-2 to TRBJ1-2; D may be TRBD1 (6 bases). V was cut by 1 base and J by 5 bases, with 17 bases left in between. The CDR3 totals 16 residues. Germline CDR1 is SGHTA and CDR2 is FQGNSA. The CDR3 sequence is CASSLGGGAGRYGYTF. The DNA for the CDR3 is TGTGCCAGCAGCTTAGGAGGGGGGGCAGGTAGATATGGCTACACCTTC.

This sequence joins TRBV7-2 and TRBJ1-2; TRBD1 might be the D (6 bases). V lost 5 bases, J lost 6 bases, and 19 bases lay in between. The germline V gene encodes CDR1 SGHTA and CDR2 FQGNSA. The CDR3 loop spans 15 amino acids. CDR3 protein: CASSITGSDAHGYTF. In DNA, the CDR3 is TGTGCCAGCAGCATAACAGGGTCCGACGCACATGGCTACACCTTC.

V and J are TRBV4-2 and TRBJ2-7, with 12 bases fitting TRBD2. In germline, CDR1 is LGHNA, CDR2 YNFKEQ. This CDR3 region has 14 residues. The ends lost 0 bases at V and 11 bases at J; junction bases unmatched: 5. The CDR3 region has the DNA TGTGCCAGCAGCCAAGATGGCCTAGCGGGAGGGGAGTACTTC. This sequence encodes CASSQDGLAGGEYF.